These 20 T cell receptor beta chains were sequenced from one sample in a study of OX40 agonist ivuxolimab in advanced cancers. Libraries were constructed by the immunoSEQ multiplex PCR assay. Sourced from immuneACCESS, this table was stored by TCRdb with only in-frame sequences that have V and J called. A share of the clones is absent; for the studies checked, an unresolved V gene accounts for under half, and the remainder has no known explanation. For this sample there are just under 100,000 clones; approximately 94% appear just once. The top ten clones comprise 0.15% to 0.2% of the sample. Specimen: CD4+ or CD8+ T cells sorted from blood, collected in a trial of the OX40 agonist ivuxolimab. The receptors stem from an adult with an advanced solid tumor such as melanoma, head and neck, liver or kidney cancer.

V gene TRBV2 combines with J gene TRBJ2-7, with a possible D match to TRBD1 (6 bases). This CDR3 region has 12 residues. Trimming removed 5 bases from V and 4 bases from J, with 9 bases in between. The germline CDR1 and CDR2 sequences are SNHLY and FYNNEI. CDR3 loop: CASSLQGYEQYF. CDR3 bases: TGTGCCAGCAGTCTACAGGGTTACGAGCAGTACTTC.

The chain couples TRBV6-6 to TRBJ1-4; a possible D gene is TRBD1 (6 bases). There are 16 residues in the CDR3. With 5 bases removed from V and 2 bases from J, the gap between germline ends came to 15 bases. Germline CDR1 reads MNHNY; CDR2 reads SVGAGI (reference sequence). The CDR3 loop reads CASSPPPGATNEKLFF. DNA of the CDR3: TGTGCCAGCAGTCCTCCCCCGGGGGCTACTAATGAAAAACTGTTTTTT.

Details on this clone: The sample contains more than one DNA sequence encoding this CDR3. The chain uses TRBV5-1 and TRBJ1-3; a possible D gene is TRBD1 (5 bases). The CDR3 totals 14 residues. Trimming left V 4 bases short and J 1 base short, with 9 bases between. CDR1 is SGHRS, CDR2 YFSETQ, per germline. CDR3 protein: CASSPGTSGNTIYF. In nucleotides, the CDR3 is TGCGCCAGCAGCCCAGGGACGTCTGGAAACACCATATATTTT. Combining the CDR3 with reference TRBV5-1 and TRBJ1-3 gives the whole variable domain KAGVTQTPRYLIKTRGQQVTLSCSPISGHRSVSWYQQTPGQGLQFLFEYFSETQRNKGNFPGRFSGRQFSNSRSEMNVSTLELGDSALYLCASSPGTSGNTIYFGEGSWLTVV.

The chain is built from TRBV9 and TRBJ2-4, with no clear D. V lost 0 bases and J lost 8, with 9 bases in between. Germline CDR1 reads SGDLS; CDR2 reads YYNGEE. This CDR3 spans 13 amino acids. This chain's CDR3 is CASSVGLSHIQYF. The CDR3 nucleotides are TGTGCCAGCAGCGTAGGGCTAAGCCACATTCAGTACTTC.

This clone came up once. J is TRBJ1-1 and V is TRBV5-1; D call uncertain. Germline lookup yields CDR1 SGHRS and CDR2 YFSETQ. This CDR3 comprises 17 residues. Trimming removed 0 bases at V and 0 bases at J, with 15 bases between. The CDR3 region has the DNA TGCGCCAGCAGCTTGGGGCTCGACGGAATCTTGAACACTGAAGCTTTCTTT. Translated: CASSLGLDGILNTEAFF.

The rearrangement joins TRBV7-2 to TRBJ2-3; the match to TRBD2 covers 13 bases. V trimming: 3 bases; J trimming: 1 base; junction bases outside the gene matches: 7. The CDR3 has 18 amino acids. CDR1 SGHTA and CDR2 FQGNSA come from the germline V gene. The DNA of the CDR3 is TGTGCCAGCAGCTTCTCCACTAGCGGGAGGGGGGGCACAGATACGCAGTATTTT. Translation gives CASSFSTSGRGGTDTQYF.

V gene TRBV4-1 combines with J gene TRBJ2-1, with 13 bases aligning to TRBD2. CDR1 and CDR2 from the germline V gene are MGHRA and YSYEKL. The CDR3 loop spans 16 amino acids. J gave up 7 bases and V 2 bases, and 5 bases lay outside the gene matches. The CDR3, as DNA: TGCGCCAGCAGCCAATTGACTAGCGGGAGGCGAAATGAGCAGTTCTTC. Protein product: CASSQLTSGRRNEQFF.

This chain links TRBV25-1 with TRBJ2-3; TRBD2 matches at 8 bases. This CDR3 contains 13 residues. CDR1 and CDR2 from the germline V gene are MGHDK and SYGVNS. J lost 8 bases, V lost 1 base, and 2 bases had no gene match. The CDR3 reads CASSESGGGTQYF. In DNA form, the CDR3 reads TGTGCCAGCAGTGAATCCGGGGGGGGTACGCAGTATTTT.

This clone has a single count. V and J are TRBV6-4 and TRBJ2-1; 7 bases align to TRBD1. The CDR3 runs 14 residues. CDR1 is MRHNA and CDR2 is SNTAGT in the germline V gene. The V segment lost 5 bases and the J segment 4 bases; nucleotides outside the gene matches: 5. CDR3 in amino acids: CASSPGTVYNEQFF. In nucleotides, the CDR3 is TGTGCCAGCAGTCCCGGGACAGTGTACAATGAGCAGTTCTTC.

This chain uses TRBV7-2 with TRBJ2-1, with TRBD2 identical over 7 bases. V was pared by 0 bases and J by 8 bases, with 4 bases of the junction left unmatched. The CDR3 sequence is 14 residues long. Germline assignment: CDR1 SGHTA and CDR2 FQGNSA. CDR3 residues: CASSLAGGPHEQFF. The CDR3 DNA follows: TGTGCCAGCAGCTTAGCGGGAGGGCCTCATGAGCAGTTCTTC.

CDR3 protein: CASSSGYTQETQYF. For the CDR3, the DNA is TGTGCCAGCAGCTCGGGGTATACCCAAGAGACCCAGTACTTC. The chain uses TRBV11-3 and TRBJ2-5, with D perhaps TRBD2 (5 bases). Germline V gene lookup returns CDR1 SGHNT and CDR2 YENEEA. The CDR3 contains 14 residues. Trimming left V 4 bases short and J 1 base short, with 10 bases between.

The rearrangement joins TRBV28 to TRBJ1-1, with TRBD1 as a possible D gene (6 bases). Trimming left V 7 bases short and J 4 bases short, with 22 bases between. The CDR3 has 16 amino acids. From germline, CDR1 is MDHEN and CDR2 SYDVKM. CDR3 in amino acids: CASTTPGGALGTEAFF. CDR3 DNA: TGTGCCAGCACCACTCCGGGGGGCGCTCTGGGCACTGAAGCTTTCTTT.

V and J are TRBV7-2 and TRBJ2-3; D not certain. Trimming shortened V by 2 bases and J by 5 bases, and 8 bases separated the two germline ends. CDR3 length: 13 residues. Germline CDR1 SGHTA, CDR2 FQGNSA. CDR3 coding DNA: TGTGCCAGCAGCTTAACCCGAATAGATACGCAGTATTTT. It translates to CASSLTRIDTQYF.

This rearrangement joins TRBV12-5 to TRBJ2-1; D is undetermined. Looked up from germline, CDR1 is LGHNT and CDR2 is FRNRAP. The CDR3 has 16 residues. V was trimmed by 0 bases and J by 5 bases, leaving 14 bases between them. In DNA, the CDR3 is TGTGCTAGTGGTTTGGTACGTGGGAAGTCCGACAATGAGCAGTTCTTC. It encodes CASGLVRGKSDNEQFF.

This chain joins TRBV6-1 and TRBJ2-7; D is ambiguous. Germline CDR1 is MNHNS and CDR2 is SASEGT. The CDR3 length is 14 residues. Trimming took off 1 base at V and 6 bases at J, with 13 bases between the two ends. CDR3 DNA: TGTGCCAGCAGTGAAGGGCTTGGTATAATCGAGCAGTACTTC. It codes for CASSEGLGIIEQYF.

This chain links TRBV15 with TRBJ2-5; possible D gene TRBD2, 5 bases. CDR3 length: 17 residues. CDR1 and CDR2 (germline): LNHNV, YYDKDF (reference sequence). V lost 3 bases, J lost 5 bases, and 22 bases lay in between. CDR3 sequence (DNA): TGTGCCACCAGCAGCCCCCCCGGGAACCTGGGGTATGAGACCCAGTACTTC. It encodes CATSSPPGNLGYETQYF.

V gene TRBV7-2 combines with J gene TRBJ1-1, with D tentatively TRBD1 (5 bases). The CDR3 length is 13 residues. Germline-derived CDR1 and CDR2 are SGHTA and FQGNSA. Trimming stripped 0 bases from V and 6 bases from J, with 8 bases between. DNA for the CDR3: TGTGCCAGCAGCTTAGCGGGGGTTCCTGAAGCTTTCTTT. Protein: CASSLAGVPEAFF.

The J gene is TRBJ2-4, the V gene TRBV9; D possibly corresponds to TRBD1 (7 bases). V was shortened by 4 bases and J by 2 bases, with 13 bases between the two germline ends. This CDR3 is built from 15 residues. Germline assignment: CDR1 SGDLS and CDR2 YYNGEE. In nucleotides, the CDR3 is TGTGCCAGCAGCCCAGGGGGGCGATCCAAAAACATTCAGTACTTC. Translated: CASSPGGRSKNIQYF.

The chain links TRBV2 to TRBJ1-1, with TRBD1 identical over 9 bases. Trimming removed 7 bases from V and 3 bases from J; junction bases left unmatched: 3. This CDR3 is built from 13 residues. Germline V gene sequence: CDR1 SNHLY, CDR2 FYNNEI. The chain's CDR3 is CASTQGAYTEAFF. The CDR3 nucleotides read TGTGCCAGCACACAGGGGGCGTACACTGAAGCTTTCTTT. Variable domain in full (rest from reference TRBV2 and TRBJ1-1): EPEVTQTPSHQVTQMGQEVILRCVPISNHLYFYWYRQILGQKVEFLVSFYNNEISEKSEIFDDQFSVERPDGSNFTLKIRSTKLEDSAMYFCASTQGAYTEAFFGQGTRLTVV.

This clone turned up a few times. The genes are TRBV7-3 and TRBJ1-5; D is uncertain. Germline assignment: CDR1 SGHTA and CDR2 FQGTGA. This CDR3 has 18 amino acids. V lost 6 bases, J lost 0 bases, and 21 bases lay in between. CDR3 nucleotide sequence: TGTGCCAGCAGTCAATCCCCCACGGGTGGCTATAGCAATCAGCCCCAGCATTTT. Protein: CASSQSPTGGYSNQPQHF.